A single sample gave rise to the 27 T cell receptor delta chains below, sequenced in a study of gammadelta T cells in human blood. TCRdb fed the RT-PCR reads into CATT to redo clone calling. The sample has several hundred delta-chain clones; approximately 39% are singletons. Sequenced material: non-Vgamma9Vdelta2 gamma-delta T cells from infant blood. These receptors came from a human donor.

As concerns this clone: A much larger clone sits a single nucleotide away, making a read error possible. This chain connects TRDV1 to TRDJ1, with 9 bases that match TRDD3. Germline V CDR1 and CDR2: TSWWSYY, QGS. The CDR3 has 17 residues. For the CDR3, the DNA is TGTGCTCGTGGGGAACCAGTCCCCCCGGGGGATACAGGTAAACTCATCTTT. Amino acid sequence: CARGEPVPPGDTGKLIF.

V usage is TRDV3 and J usage is TRDJ2; TRDD3 aligns across 9 bases. Trimming at V came to 2 bases and at J to 3 bases, leaving 4 bases not matched to a gene. The CDR3 has 14 residues. Germline V gene data show CDR1 as TVYSNPD and CDR2 as GDNSRS (reference sequence). The DNA for the CDR3 is TGTGCCTTTTCGGGGGATACACTGACAGCACAACTCTTCTTT. Amino acid sequence: CAFSGDTLTAQLFF.

A word on this clone: A read error likely explains this, since a far larger clone differs by one base. V and J are TRAV36/DV7 and TRDJ1; 10 positions agree with TRDD3. CDR3 length: 22 residues. Germline CDR1 and CDR2: VTNFRS and LTSSGIE (reference sequence). The V and J ends lost 4 bases and 3 bases, in that order; junction bases with no gene match: 30. CDR3 sequence: CAVMYVLLRGDTNGTVADKLIF. The CDR3 nucleotides read TGTGCTGTGATGTACGTCCTCCTACGGGGGGATACGAATGGTACAGTTGCCGATAAACTCATCTTT.

By sample fraction, this clone is large (0.1 to 1%). The gene calls are TRDV1 and TRDJ1, with TRDD3 matching 13 bases. J gave up 0 bases and V 2 bases, and 24 bases lay outside the gene matches. Germline CDR1 is TSWWSYY and CDR2 is QGS. This CDR3 contains 24 residues. CDR3 amino acids: CALGELSLLRLDWGIRPYTDKLIF. CDR3 in DNA: TGTGCTCTTGGGGAATTGTCTCTCCTACGGCTAGACTGGGGGATACGCCCTTACACCGATAAACTCATCTTT.

The chain is built from TRDV3 and TRDJ1, with D perhaps matching TRDD2 (5 bases). Between the trimmed V and J ends, which lost 2 bases and 9 bases, there was a span of 28 bases. CDR1 and CDR2 (germline): TVYSNPD, GDNSRS (reference sequence). This CDR3 contains 16 residues. The CDR3: CAFLVLPPSPRRELIF. Here the CDR3 DNA reads TGTGCCTTTTTAGTTCTTCCCCCCAGCCCAAGGCGGGAACTCATCTTT.

By sample share, this clone is large. The rearrangement joins TRDV1 to TRDJ1; 7 positions match TRDD2. Trimming cost V 0 bases and J 0 bases; bases outside gene matches: 16. Germline V CDR1 and CDR2: TSWWSYY, QGS. The CDR3 has 20 residues. The CDR3 spells CALGELEPSFRGLYTDKLIF. The CDR3 coding sequence is TGTGCTCTTGGGGAACTAGAGCCTTCCTTCCGTGGGCTGTACACCGATAAACTCATCTTT.

As concerns this clone: A read error is possible here, since a much larger clone lies one base away. The rearrangement joins TRDV1 to TRDJ1; 13 bases fit TRDD3. The CDR3 covers 21 residues. V was clipped by 3 bases and J by 8 bases; unmatched bases: 24. Germline V CDR1 and CDR2: TSWWSYY, QGS. The CDR3: CALGETHRARYTGGYANKLIF. CDR3 bases: TGTGCTCTTGGGGAGACCCACCGTGCGAGGTATACTGGGGGATACGCGAACAAACTCATCTTT.

The rearrangement joins TRDV3 to TRDJ1; TRDD3 aligns across 13 bases. The J segment lost 0 bases and the V segment lost 1 base, leaving 8 bases of the junction unmatched. The V gene's germline CDR1 is TVYSNPD and CDR2 GDNSRS (reference sequence). CDR3 size: 17 residues. The CDR3 nucleotides read TGTGCCTTTAACCAACTGGGGGATACGAAGTACACCGATAAACTCATCTTT. Translating it yields CAFNQLGDTKYTDKLIF.

The gene calls are TRDV3 and TRDJ1; 8 bases map to TRDD2. V lost 2 bases, J lost 0 bases, and 14 bases stayed unmatched. Germline assignment: CDR1 TVYSNPD and CDR2 GDNSRS (reference sequence). The CDR3 consists of 17 residues. Here the CDR3 DNA reads TGTGCCTTTGACCTAGCCTTCCTAAGAACAAACACCGATAAACTCATCTTT. Translated: CAFDLAFLRTNTDKLIF.

A word on this clone: This may be a read error, as it is one base from a much larger clone. This sequence joins TRAV38-2/DV8 and TRDJ1, with D unresolved. V lost 0 bases and J lost 0, with 21 bases in between. CDR3 length equals 19 residues. Germline CDR1 and CDR2: TSESDYY and QEAYKQQN. The CDR3 coding sequence is TGTGCTTATAGGAGCGGCTTAAGTCGGTGGTGGACCCACACCGATAAACTCATCTTT. This codes for CAYRSGLSRWWTHTDKLIF.

This clone ranks as large. The chain uses TRDV3 and TRDJ1; 9 nucleotides line up with TRDD3. The ends lost 3 bases at V and 2 bases at J; junction bases unmatched: 16. The CDR3 runs 17 residues. The V gene's germline CDR1 is TVYSNPD and CDR2 GDNSRS (reference sequence). CDR3 region: CALGFPAGGSMTDKLIF. DNA of the CDR3: TGTGCCTTGGGCTTTCCAGCTGGGGGATCCATGACCGATAAACTCATCTTT. Variable domain in full (rest from reference TRDV3 and TRDJ1): CDKVTQSSPDQTVASGSEVVLLCTYDTVYSNPDLFWYRIRPDYSFQFVFYGDNSRSEGADFTQGRFSVKHILTQKAFHLVISPVRTEDSATYYCALGFPAGGSMTDKLIFGKGTRVTVEP.

By proportion, this clone is large. This chain links TRDV1 with TRDJ1; the match to TRDD3 covers 9 bases. V gave up 1 base and J gave up 7 bases; unmatched junction bases: 13. Germline lookup yields CDR1 TSWWSYY and CDR2 QGS. This CDR3 spans 17 amino acids. The CDR3 nucleotides read TGTGCTCTTGGGGAACCAGTCCCCCCGGGGGATACAGGTAAACTCATCTTT. The encoded protein is CALGEPVPPGDTGKLIF.

This clone ranks as large (0.1 to 1%). V and J are TRDV1 and TRDJ1; 12 positions agree with TRDD3. This CDR3 has 18 amino acids. V shed 1 base, J shed 3 bases, and the junction held 9 bases outside the gene matches. Germline values: CDR1 TSWWSYY, CDR2 QGS. CDR3 sequence: CALGEPTGGYIYADKLIF. The CDR3 coding sequence is TGTGCTCTTGGGGAACCCACTGGGGGATACATATACGCCGATAAACTCATCTTT.

The rearrangement joins TRDV1 to TRDJ1; TRDD3 matches 11 bases. V shed 2 bases, J shed 5 bases, and the junction held 16 bases outside the gene matches. The CDR3 spans 19 residues. Germline V lookup: CDR1 TSWWSYY, CDR2 QGS. The DNA of the CDR3 is TGTGCTCTTGGGGAAGGGTCCAGGCTGGGGGATACCGGCGATGATAAACTCATCTTT. This translates into CALGEGSRLGDTGDDKLIF.

To note about this clone: One end of the junction varies from germline; a read error may be responsible. In the same sample, other DNA sequences code for this CDR3. V is TRDV1 and J is TRDJ1; 9 bases align to TRDD3. There are 23 residues in the CDR3. CDR1 and CDR2 from the germline V gene are TSWWSYY and QGS. The CDR3: CALGELPSPTYWGTPSYTDKLIF. CDR3 in DNA: TGCGCTCTTGGGGAACTCCCGAGCCCTACGTACTGGGGGACCCCTTCGTACACCGATAAACTCATCTTT.

As to this clone: A much larger clone lies one base from this, so it may be a read error. In the same sample, other DNA sequences code for this CDR3. The rearrangement links TRDV1 to TRDJ1; D call uncertain. CDR1 is TSWWSYY, CDR2 QGS, per germline. The CDR3 totals 17 residues. CDR3 nucleotides: TGTGCGCTTGGCTCGAACGTCCCTATCCGGTCCACCGATAAACTCATCTTT. Amino acid sequence: CALGSNVPIRSTDKLIF.

A note on this clone: Possible read error: a much larger clone is one base away. This sample also contains other DNA sequences that code for the same CDR3. V gene TRDV3 combines with J gene TRDJ1, with TRDD3 identical over 12 bases. The CDR3 has 16 residues. Looked up from germline, CDR1 is TVYSNPD and CDR2 is GDNSRS (reference sequence). In DNA form, the CDR3 reads TGTGCATTTAGCGCTGACTGGGGGATACCCACCGATAAACTCATCTTT. This encodes CAFSADWGIPTDKLIF.

Remarks on this clone: A read error may explain this, as a much larger clone is one base away. This specimen includes other DNA sequences encoding the same CDR3. The V call is TRDV1, the J call TRDJ1; TRDD2 is a possible D gene (6 bases). Germline values: CDR1 TSWWSYY, CDR2 QGS. The CDR3 is 19 amino acids. Trimming cost V 2 bases and J 7 bases, with 29 bases left between them. CDR3 loop: CALGEIRRGGVLPSPKLIF. In DNA form, the CDR3 reads TGTGCTCTTGGGGAAATACGAAGGGGTGGGGTACTCCCTTCCCCTAAACTCATCTTT.

About this clone: This probably arose from a read error, given a far larger clone one base away. Other DNA variants within this sample encode the same CDR3. This rearrangement joins TRDV1 to TRDJ1; 9 positions agree with TRDD3. In germline, CDR1 is TSWWSYY, CDR2 QGS. Unmatched junction bases numbered 17, after V lost 0 bases and J lost 6 bases. CDR3 length equals 19 residues. CDR3 in DNA: TGTGCTCTTGGGGAACTGACGGCCCACCGGGGGATACCGAATTATAAACTCATCTTT. Translating it yields CALGELTAHRGIPNYKLIF.

As concerns this clone: A read error may explain this, as a much larger clone is one base away. This sequence joins TRDV1 and TRDJ1, with D possibly being TRDD2 (7 bases). The germline V and J ends were trimmed by 0 bases and 0 bases, with 26 bases remaining between them. The CDR3 is 21 residues long. Germline-derived CDR1 and CDR2 are TSWWSYY and QGS. The CDR3 DNA reads as TGTGCTCTTGGGGAACTCTGCATTCCTACAAGGGATATACACTACACCGATAAACTCATCTTT. This translates into CALGELCIPTRDIHYTDKLIF.

This clone occurred once. A far larger clone is one nucleotide away, so this likely arose from a read error. V gene TRAV23/DV6 combines with J gene TRDJ1, with TRDD3 matching 13 bases. CDR3 length equals 22 residues. CDR1 NTAFDY and CDR2 IRPDVSE come from the germline V gene (reference sequence). The CDR3: CAVMYVHLLGDTNGTVADKLIF. The CDR3, as DNA: TGTGCTGTGATGTACGTCCACCTACTGGGGGATACGAATGGTACAGTTGCCGATAAACTCATCTTT.

This clone has a handful of counts. Other DNA sequences in the sample encode the same CDR3. The chain recombines TRDV1 with TRDJ1; the match to TRDD3 covers 9 bases. Germline assignment: CDR1 TSWWSYY and CDR2 QGS. With V trimmed by 1 base and J by 0 bases, 15 bases remained unmatched. CDR3 size: 20 residues. The CDR3 coding sequence is TGTGCTCTTGGGGAACCCCGCCTCGGGGGATACCCCACTTACACCGATAAACTCATCTTT. Translated: CALGEPRLGGYPTYTDKLIF.

Of note for this clone: A read error may explain this, as a much larger clone is one base away. V is TRDV1 and J is TRDJ1; TRDD3 might be the D (7 bases). This CDR3 contains 19 residues. Germline values: CDR1 TSWWSYY, CDR2 QGS. The CDR3 loop is CALVELDLLRLWGSDKLIF. The CDR3 DNA follows: TGTGCTCTTGTGGAACTAGACCTCCTACGTCTCTGGGGGTCCGATAAACTCATCTTT.

By frequency in the sample, this clone is large. V gene TRDV1 combines with J gene TRDJ1; 12 bases map to TRDD3. CDR1 is TSWWSYY and CDR2 is QGS in the germline V gene. CDR3 size: 19 residues. V trimming: 2 bases; J trimming: 3 bases; junction bases outside the gene matches: 13. DNA for the CDR3: TGTGCTCTTGGGGAAAGTGACGACTGGGGGATACTCGTCTCCGATAAACTCATCTTT. This codes for CALGESDDWGILVSDKLIF.

With regard to this clone: Just one base apart from a much larger clone, this may be a read error. This same CDR3 is encoded by further DNA sequences in the sample. The chain uses TRDV1 and TRDJ1; 8 bases align to TRDD3. Trimming removed 4 bases from V and 0 bases from J; junction bases left unmatched: 22. The CDR3 has 21 residues. The germline V gene encodes CDR1 TSWWSYY and CDR2 QGS. The CDR3 sequence is CALGAPRLPVRTGGYTDKLIF. DNA of the CDR3: TGTGCTCTTGGGGCCCCCAGGCTGCCTGTCCGTACTGGGGGGTACACCGATAAACTCATCTTT.

By sample fraction, this clone is large (0.1 to 1%). The rearrangement joins TRDV2 to TRDJ3, with 11 bases identical to TRDD3. V gave up 3 bases and J gave up 0 bases; unmatched junction bases: 3. The CDR3 length is 18 residues. Germline V lookup: CDR1 GEAIGNYY, CDR2 EKD. Here the CDR3 DNA reads TGTGCCTGTGACTGGGGGATACGCCGCTCCTGGGACACCCGACAGATGTTTTTC. It encodes CACDWGIRRSWDTRQMFF.

Points on this clone: A far larger clone differs by one base, so this is likely a read error. This sample includes further DNA sequences coding for the same CDR3. This chain links TRDV1 with TRDJ1, with D possibly being TRDD3 (6 bases). Per the germline V gene, CDR1 is TSWWSYY and CDR2 is QGS. The CDR3 sequence is 19 residues long. Trimming removed 5 bases at V and 2 bases at J, with 27 bases between. The CDR3 bases are TGTGCTCTTGGGATACACCCACCTCCATCTGGGGCCCGGACCGATAAACTCATCTTT. The encoded protein is CALGIHPPPSGARTDKLIF.